The rows below give T cell receptor beta chains drawn from one sample of a study of T cells in Graves' hyperthyroidism and ophthalmopathy. TCRdb itself ran the multiplex PCR reads through MiXCR, one entry per CDR3 protein. The top ten clones hold about 20% of a sample with about 380,000 distinct CDR3 sequences, roughly 15% of them seen once. Sequenced: blood. Receptors originate from a woman aged 25-40 years with Graves' ophthalmopathy. Both conserved end residues are part of each CDR3. D genes are given only for firm matches. Rows may omit the clone size; those that give it use once, few, many or a size class.

clone_size	v_call	cdr3_length	j_call	d_call	cdr3_aa	cdr3_nt
.	TRBV19	17	TRBJ1-2	.	CASSIFPPLTEGNGYTF	TGTGCCAGTAGTATTTTCCCTCCTCTCACAGAAGGTAATGGCTACACCTTC
.	TRBV6-1	17	TRBJ1-4	.	CASTRGGALTTNEKLFF	TGTGCCAGCACTAGGGGGGGCGCCCTGACAACTAATGAAAAACTGTTTTTT
many	TRBV5-1	15	TRBJ2-7	TRBD1	CASSSKTGQTYEQYF	TGCGCCAGCAGCTCGAAGACAGGGCAAACCTACGAGCAGTACTTC
few	TRBV6-1	11	TRBJ2-4	.	CASSPGASQYF	TGTGCCAGCAGTCCGGGGGCGAGTCAGTACTTC
.	TRBV7-8	15	TRBJ2-3	TRBD2	CASRPWGGEQDTQYF	TGTGCCAGCAGACCATGGGGGGGGGAGCAAGATACGCAGTATTTT
many	TRBV5-6	15	TRBJ2-6	.	CASSPAGPGANVLTF	TGTGCCAGCAGCCCTGCTGGCCCTGGGGCCAACGTCCTGACTTTC
few	TRBV19	13	TRBJ1-5	.	CASRTRGGQPQHF	TGTGCCAGTAGGACGAGGGGGGGTCAGCCCCAGCATTTT
.	TRBV5-4	15	TRBJ2-7	TRBD1	CASNPWGQGSYEQYF	TGTGCCAGCAACCCGTGGGGACAGGGCTCCTACGAGCAGTACTTC
.	TRBV5-5	15	TRBJ1-2	.	CASSPSQTANYGYTF	TGTGCCAGCAGCCCTAGTCAAACGGCAAACTATGGCTACACCTTC
many	TRBV12-3/TRBV12-4	16	TRBJ2-2	TRBD1	CASSLVRQGAPGELFF	TGTGCCAGCAGTTTAGTAAGACAGGGGGCGCCCGGGGAGCTGTTTTTT
.	TRBV4-1	14	TRBJ2-7	TRBD1	CASSQRTGGAEQYF	TGCGCCAGCAGCCAGAGGACAGGGGGCGCCGAGCAGTACTTC
few	TRBV9	17	TRBJ1-3	TRBD1	CASSVADRGLSGNTIYF	TGTGCCAGCAGCGTAGCGGACAGGGGGCTTTCTGGAAACACCATATATTTT